The present T cell receptor beta chain was sequenced within a study of long-term antiretroviral therapy in people with HIV. The CDR3 runs 17 residues. Germline CDR1 and CDR2: MGHRA and YSYEKL. After removal of 3 bases from V and 4 bases from J, the junction contained 10 bases not matched to a gene. A minimum of one pre-ART and two post-ART PBMC samples existed for each donor. The run of the v3.0 immunoSEQ assay was at survey level. Here immunoSEQ multiplex PCR was the method, and the copy in TCRdb shows in-frame clones only, minus some. This table has about 39,000 clones, 80% to 90% appearing once. This TCR was sampled from a woman under 30 with HIV. The rearrangement uses TRBV4-1 and TRBJ2-1, with TRBD1 identical over 9 bases. The sample in question was unsorted PBMCs, obtained just before starting antiretroviral therapy. DNA for the CDR3: TGCGCCAGCAGCCACCCCGACCGGGACAGGGAGTACAATGAGCAGTTCTTC. Its protein is CASSHPDRDREYNEQFF.